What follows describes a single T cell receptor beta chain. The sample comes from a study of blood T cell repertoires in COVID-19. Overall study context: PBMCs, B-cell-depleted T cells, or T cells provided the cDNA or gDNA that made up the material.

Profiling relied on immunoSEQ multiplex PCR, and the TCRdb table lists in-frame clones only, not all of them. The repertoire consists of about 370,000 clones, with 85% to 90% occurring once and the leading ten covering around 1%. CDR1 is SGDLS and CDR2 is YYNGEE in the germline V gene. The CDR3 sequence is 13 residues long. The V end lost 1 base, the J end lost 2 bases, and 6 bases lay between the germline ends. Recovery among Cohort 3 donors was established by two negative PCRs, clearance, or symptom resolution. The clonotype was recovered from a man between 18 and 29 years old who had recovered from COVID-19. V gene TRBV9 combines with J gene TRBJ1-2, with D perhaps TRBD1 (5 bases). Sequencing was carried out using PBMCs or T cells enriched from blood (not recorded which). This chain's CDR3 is CASSVPGNYGYTF. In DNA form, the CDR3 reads TGTGCCAGCAGCGTACCAGGGAACTATGGCTACACCTTC.